A single T cell receptor (beta chain) is shown here with its context. Authors' data handling: The assay estimated nucleated cells by amplifying reference gene primers. Here immunoSEQ multiplex PCR was the method, and the copy in TCRdb shows in-frame clones only, minus some. V and J calls and clone size come straight from that table; D and trimming were deduced from the DNA. Of about 330,000 clones in the sample, 70% to 90% are singletons; the top ten hold over 4%. The sample belongs to a study of blood T cell repertoires in COVID-19. The participants were between about 18 and 89 years old and came from under 25 US areas. Donors in Cohort 3 counted as recovered after two negative PCRs, clearance, or symptom resolution. The receptor was derived from a woman aged 25 to 39 who had recovered from COVID-19. The sample consisted of PBMCs or T cells enriched from blood (not recorded which).

The CDR3 sequence: CASSGWGGLSQETQYF. DNA of the CDR3: TGCGCCAGCAGCGGGTGGGGAGGACTATCTCAAGAGACCCAGTACTTC. The rearrangement uses TRBV5-1 and TRBJ2-5; D may be TRBD2 (6 bases). The CDR3 sequence is 16 residues long. Trimming removed 4 bases from V and 2 bases from J, with 18 bases in between. Germline assignment: CDR1 SGHRS and CDR2 YFSETQ.